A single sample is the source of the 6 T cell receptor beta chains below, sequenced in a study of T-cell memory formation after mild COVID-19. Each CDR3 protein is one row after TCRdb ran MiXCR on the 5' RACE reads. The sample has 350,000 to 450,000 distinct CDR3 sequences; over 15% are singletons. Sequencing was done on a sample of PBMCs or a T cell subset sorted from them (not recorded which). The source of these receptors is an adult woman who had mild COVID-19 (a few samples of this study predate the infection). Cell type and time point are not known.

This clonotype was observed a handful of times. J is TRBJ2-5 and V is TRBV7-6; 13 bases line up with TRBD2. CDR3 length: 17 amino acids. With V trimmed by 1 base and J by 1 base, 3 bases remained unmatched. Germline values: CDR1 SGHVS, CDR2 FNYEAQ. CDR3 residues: CASSLGTSGGPQETQYF. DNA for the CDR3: TGTGCCAGCAGCTTAGGGACTAGCGGGGGTCCCCAAGAGACCCAGTACTTC.

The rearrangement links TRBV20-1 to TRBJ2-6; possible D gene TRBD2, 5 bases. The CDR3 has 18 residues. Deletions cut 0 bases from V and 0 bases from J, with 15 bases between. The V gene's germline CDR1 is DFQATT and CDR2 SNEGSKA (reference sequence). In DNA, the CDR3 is TGCAGTGCTAGAGATCTGGGAGCCGGACGCTCTGGGGCCAACGTCCTGACTTTC. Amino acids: CSARDLGAGRSGANVLTF.

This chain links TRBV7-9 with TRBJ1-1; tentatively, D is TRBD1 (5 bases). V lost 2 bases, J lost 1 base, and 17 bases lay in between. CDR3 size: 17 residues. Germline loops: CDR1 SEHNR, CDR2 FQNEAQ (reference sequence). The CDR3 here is CASSLSGDEARNTEAFF. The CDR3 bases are TGTGCCAGCAGCTTATCCGGGGACGAGGCCCGGAACACTGAAGCTTTCTTT.

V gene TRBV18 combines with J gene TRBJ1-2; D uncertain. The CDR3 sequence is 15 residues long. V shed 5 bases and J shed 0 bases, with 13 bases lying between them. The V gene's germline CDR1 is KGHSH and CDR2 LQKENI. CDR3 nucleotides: TGTGCCAGCTCAGCCTCACGAGGGACTAACTATGGCTACACCTTC. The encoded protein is CASSASRGTNYGYTF. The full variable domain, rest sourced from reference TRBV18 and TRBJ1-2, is NAGVMQNPRHLVRRRGQEARLRCSPMKGHSHVYWYRQLPEEGLKFMVYLQKENIIDESGMPKERFSAEFPKEGPSILRIQQVVRGDSAAYFCASSASRGTNYGYTFGSGTRLTVV.

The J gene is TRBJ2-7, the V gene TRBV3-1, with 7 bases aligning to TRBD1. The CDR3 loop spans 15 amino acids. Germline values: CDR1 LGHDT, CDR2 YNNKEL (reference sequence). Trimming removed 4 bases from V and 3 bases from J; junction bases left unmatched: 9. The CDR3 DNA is TGTGCCAGCAGCCTCGACAGGGAAGAGGACTACGAGCAGTACTTC. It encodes CASSLDREEDYEQYF.

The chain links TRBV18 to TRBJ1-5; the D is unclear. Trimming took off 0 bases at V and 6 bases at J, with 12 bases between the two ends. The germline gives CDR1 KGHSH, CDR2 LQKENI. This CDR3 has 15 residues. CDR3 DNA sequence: TGTGCCAGCTCACCACCGTCAGGTCAGCGTCAGCCCCAGCATTTT. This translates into CASSPPSGQRQPQHF.